The 28 T cell receptor beta chains below were found in one sample sequenced in a study of cytomegalovirus exposure and HLA in healthy donors. Both 60 Vbeta primers and 13 Jbeta primers went into the PCR. Sequencing was performed with immunoSEQ multiplex PCR; in TCRdb, only in-frame clones are kept and a portion is missing. Of 150,000 to 200,000 clones detected, about three quarters appear once; the ten largest clones hold about 14%. What was sequenced was PBMCs. The receptors here all came from a man over 45 in good health and CMV-seropositive.

The chain combines TRBV5-6 with TRBJ1-3; 10 positions agree with TRBD1. V was pared by 4 bases and J by 4 bases, with 2 bases of the junction left unmatched. Germline-derived CDR1 and CDR2 are SGHDT and YYEEEE. The CDR3 is 14 amino acids. The CDR3 DNA is TGTGCCAGCAGCACGACAGGGGGCGGAAACACCATATATTTT. The encoded protein is CASSTTGGGNTIYF.

The chain links TRBV19 to TRBJ2-1; TRBD2 matches 8 bases. Unmatched junction bases numbered 3, after V lost 7 bases and J lost 1 base. Germline assignment: CDR1 LNHDA and CDR2 SQIVND (reference sequence). This CDR3 region has 14 residues. CDR3: CASMAGGSYNEQFF. As DNA, the CDR3 is TGTGCCAGTATGGCGGGGGGATCCTACAATGAGCAGTTCTTC.

This chain's CDR3 is CASSLLTGASDTQYF. CDR3 coding DNA: TGTGCCAGCAGTTTACTAACAGGGGCATCAGATACGCAGTATTTT. V usage is TRBV28 and J usage is TRBJ2-3, with 7 bases aligning to TRBD1. The germline V gene has CDR1 MDHEN and CDR2 SYDVKM. The V segment lost 2 bases and the J segment 4 bases; nucleotides outside the gene matches: 6. CDR3 length: 15 residues. Full variable domain (outside the CDR3, taken from reference TRBV28 and TRBJ2-3): DVKVTQSSRYLVKRTGEKVFLECVQDMDHENMFWYRQDPGLGLRLIYFSYDVKMKEKGDIPEGYSVSREKKERFSLILESASTNQTSMYLCASSLLTGASDTQYFGPGTRLTVL.

V gene TRBV28 combines with J gene TRBJ1-1; D is uncertain. Trimming removed 4 bases at V and 6 bases at J, with 18 bases between. CDR1 is MDHEN and CDR2 is SYDVKM in the germline V gene. The CDR3 runs 15 residues. CDR3: CASSSPPGRAAEAFF. CDR3 sequence (DNA): TGTGCCAGCAGTTCCCCACCCGGGAGGGCCGCTGAAGCTTTCTTT.

The chain combines TRBV28 with TRBJ1-5; 9 bases fit TRBD1. Per germline, CDR1 MDHEN and CDR2 SYDVKM. V lost 6 bases to trimming and J lost 15 bases; unmatched junction nucleotides: 9. The CDR3 loop spans 12 amino acids. The CDR3 protein is CASRRRTGDGHF. CDR3 sequence (DNA): TGTGCCAGCAGACGAAGGACAGGGGACGGGCATTTT.

This clone was observed once. The chain combines TRBV5-1 with TRBJ2-5; 11 nucleotides align to TRBD2. Germline CDR1 and CDR2: SGHRS and YFSETQ. V gave up 0 bases and J gave up 5 bases; unmatched junction bases: 12. The CDR3 spans 18 residues. In nucleotides, the CDR3 is TGCGCCAGCAGCTTGGCCGAGGGTAGCGGGGGGGCGAAGGAGACCCAGTACTTC. Translating it yields CASSLAEGSGGAKETQYF. Drawing the rest from reference TRBV5-1 and TRBJ2-5, the complete variable domain is KAGVTQTPRYLIKTRGQQVTLSCSPISGHRSVSWYQQTPGQGLQFLFEYFSETQRNKGNFPGRFSGRQFSNSRSEMNVSTLELGDSALYLCASSLAEGSGGAKETQYFGPGTRLLVL.

This clone was observed a handful of times. V gene TRBV10-2 combines with J gene TRBJ2-1; D is unresolved. V dropped 7 bases and J dropped 12 bases, with 16 bases sitting between them. The V gene's germline CDR1 is WSHSY and CDR2 SAAADI. The CDR3 is 12 amino acids. The CDR3 reads CASKMRRSGQFF. The CDR3 DNA follows: TGCGCCAGCAAGATGAGGCGATCGGGGCAGTTCTTC.

In this sample, this clone turned up a few times. The rearrangement uses TRBV4-1 and TRBJ1-4, with no clear D. The V end was cut by 1 base, the J end by 5 bases, with 11 bases between. Germline assignment: CDR1 MGHRA and CDR2 YSYEKL. The CDR3 totals 15 residues. In nucleotides, the CDR3 is TGCGCCAGCAGCCAAGTCCACAGCACGAATGAAAAACTGTTTTTT. Its translation is CASSQVHSTNEKLFF.

The chain combines TRBV7-2 with TRBJ2-1; 9 bases align to TRBD2. This CDR3 contains 15 residues. With 1 base clipped from V and 8 bases from J, the junction kept 6 bases outside the gene matches. CDR1 SGHTA and CDR2 FQGNSA come from the germline V gene. CDR3 coding DNA: TGTGCCAGCAGCTTAGGGAGCGGGGGGATGTATGAGCAGTTCTTC. It encodes CASSLGSGGMYEQFF.

The rearrangement joins TRBV7-2 to TRBJ1-6; D perhaps matches TRBD1 (6 bases). CDR3 length equals 15 residues. The V gene's germline CDR1 is SGHTA and CDR2 FQGNSA. V lost 0 bases and J lost 9, with 12 bases in between. The DNA of the CDR3 is TGTGCCAGCAGCTTAGCAGCAGGGGTGGGTTCACCCCTCCACTTT. This translates into CASSLAAGVGSPLHF.

The genes are TRBV27 and TRBJ2-2; D unclear. Trimming took 7 bases from V and 5 from J, leaving 8 bases between them. The CDR3 loop spans 12 amino acids. Germline V gene lookup returns CDR1 MNHEY and CDR2 SMNVEV (reference sequence). The CDR3 loop is CASKPSTGELFF. CDR3 nucleotides: TGTGCCAGCAAACCGAGTACCGGGGAGCTGTTTTTT.

The chain uses TRBV4-3 and TRBJ2-7; 10 nucleotides align to TRBD2. Per the germline V gene, CDR1 is LGHNA and CDR2 is YSLEER. Germline trimming cut 0 bases from V and 2 bases from J; bases unmatched to any gene: 4. This CDR3 has 16 amino acids. DNA of the CDR3: TGCGCCAGCAGCCAAGACACTAGCGGGGCCCCCTACGAGCAGTACTTC. Its translation is CASSQDTSGAPYEQYF.

The rearrangement links TRBV7-2 to TRBJ1-2; 7 nucleotides match TRBD1. The CDR3 has 15 amino acids. Trimming cost V 1 base and J 2 bases; bases outside gene matches: 4. CDR1 and CDR2 (germline): SGHTA, FQGNSA. The CDR3 loop is CASSLDEGQNYGYTF. The DNA for the CDR3 is TGTGCCAGCAGCTTAGACGAGGGACAGAACTATGGCTACACCTTC.

The chain links TRBV6-1 to TRBJ1-1, with 7 bases fitting TRBD1. Germline-derived CDR1 and CDR2 are MNHNS and SASEGT. V lost 6 bases to trimming and J lost 5 bases; unmatched junction nucleotides: 6. The CDR3 extends over 13 amino acids. The CDR3 sequence: CASRVQGLTEAFF. CDR3 coding DNA: TGTGCCAGCAGGGTACAGGGGTTAACTGAAGCTTTCTTT.

CDR3 region: CASRGLTGVNEQFF. CDR3 sequence (DNA): TGTGCCAGCAGAGGGCTGACAGGGGTCAATGAGCAGTTCTTC. V usage is TRBV2 and J usage is TRBJ2-1; 8 bases match TRBD1. V lost 6 bases, J lost 6 bases, and 7 bases stayed unmatched. Per germline, CDR1 SNHLY and CDR2 FYNNEI. The CDR3 runs to 14 residues. The entire variable domain, with the rest obtained from reference TRBV2 and TRBJ2-1, is as follows: EPEVTQTPSHQVTQMGQEVILRCVPISNHLYFYWYRQILGQKVEFLVSFYNNEISEKSEIFDDQFSVERPDGSNFTLKIRSTKLEDSAMYFCASRGLTGVNEQFFGPGTRLTVL.

This clone was observed a single time. The rearrangement links TRBV13 to TRBJ1-4; the match to TRBD1 covers 7 bases. V shed 4 bases and J 7 bases; nucleotides not matched to a gene: 9. In germline, CDR1 is PRHDT, CDR2 FYEKMQ (reference sequence). The CDR3 loop spans 15 amino acids. The CDR3 nucleotides read TGTGCCAGCAGCTCATACAGGGGAGGAAGTGAAAAACTGTTTTTT. It translates to CASSSYRGGSEKLFF.

This clone was seen a single time. The genes are TRBV6-5 and TRBJ2-5; TRBD2 matches at 9 bases. This CDR3 has 14 residues. With V trimmed by 5 bases and J by 5 bases, 6 bases remained unmatched. The germline V gene encodes CDR1 MNHEY and CDR2 SVGAGI. The CDR3 spells CASSEVAGAETQYF. In DNA, the CDR3 is TGTGCCAGCAGTGAAGTAGCGGGGGCGGAGACCCAGTACTTC.

The rearrangement uses TRBV5-6 and TRBJ1-1, with no clear D. This CDR3 region has 12 residues. Per germline, CDR1 SGHDT and CDR2 YYEEEE. The ends were cut back, 3 bases at V and 1 base at J, with 4 bases in the middle. In DNA form, the CDR3 reads TGTGCCAGCAGCTCTACGAACACTGAAGCTTTCTTT. Residues: CASSSTNTEAFF.

In its sample, this clone was seen a few times. This chain links TRBV6-5 with TRBJ1-3; TRBD1 aligns across 8 bases. The CDR3 spans 15 residues. Germline CDR1 MNHEY, CDR2 SVGAGI. V was clipped by 4 bases and J by 3 bases; unmatched bases: 5. The CDR3: CASSSTGGSGNTIYF. Here the CDR3 DNA reads TGTGCCAGCAGTTCCACAGGGGGTAGTGGAAACACCATATATTTT.

This clone was recorded only once. CDR3 nucleotide sequence: TGTGCCAGCAGCTTAAGCTTCACCATATATTTT. This codes for CASSLSFTIYF. This chain links TRBV7-2 with TRBJ1-3, with no clear D. Germline V gene sequence: CDR1 SGHTA, CDR2 FQGNSA. Trimming removed 2 bases from V and 9 bases from J, with 5 bases in between. This CDR3 contains 11 residues.

This clone was counted only a few times. A much larger clonotype is one base distant, so this may be a read error. The genes are TRBV5-6 and TRBJ2-1, with D maybe TRBD2 (6 bases). The CDR3 length is 15 residues. V was cut by 0 bases and J by 6 bases, with 13 bases left in between. The V gene's germline CDR1 is SGHDT and CDR2 YYEEEE. CDR3 DNA: TGTGCCAGCAGCTTGGTAGCTAGCGAGGCCAATGAGCAGTTCTTC. Protein product: CASSLVASEANEQFF.

CDR3 protein: CASSRTGRTGELFF. The CDR3 DNA reads as TGTGCCAGCAGTCGAACAGGGCGGACCGGGGAGCTGTTTTTT. The chain has TRBV28 and TRBJ2-2, with a possible D match to TRBD1 (6 bases). Per germline, CDR1 MDHEN and CDR2 SYDVKM. The CDR3 runs 14 residues. Between the trimmed V and J ends, which lost 5 bases and 5 bases, there was a span of 12 bases.

V is TRBV9 and J is TRBJ1-4, with D possibly matching TRBD1 (5 bases). CDR1 is SGDLS and CDR2 is YYNGEE in the germline V gene. Trimming cost V 0 bases and J 8 bases, with 5 bases left between them. The CDR3 has 12 residues. CDR3 in amino acids: CASSVEGEKLFF. The CDR3 DNA follows: TGTGCCAGCAGCGTAGAGGGGGAAAAACTGTTTTTT.

This chain links TRBV5-6 with TRBJ1-1; 9 nucleotides agree with TRBD1. Germline lookup yields CDR1 SGHDT and CDR2 YYEEEE. V lost 4 bases, J lost 5 bases, and 12 bases stayed unmatched. The CDR3 is 16 residues long. The CDR3 nucleotides read TGTGCCAGCAGCCCCCTACCTACGACAGGGGGAACTGAAGCTTTCTTT. Translated, it gives CASSPLPTTGGTEAFF.

The chain carries TRBV5-6 and TRBJ2-1; D unclear. With 2 bases removed from V and 9 bases from J, the gap between germline ends came to 6 bases. The CDR3 length is 11 residues. Germline CDR1 reads SGHDT; CDR2 reads YYEEEE. The CDR3 nucleotides are TGTGCCAGCAGCTTTTTATCTGAGCAGTTCTTC. As protein: CASSFLSEQFF.

The chain links TRBV6-5 to TRBJ1-1; D unclear. The germline CDR1 and CDR2 sequences are MNHEY and SVGAGI. V lost 2 bases, J lost 0 bases, and 7 bases lay in between. The CDR3 has 14 residues. CDR3 in amino acids: CASSYSVMNTEAFF. The CDR3 nucleotides are TGTGCCAGCAGTTACAGCGTCATGAACACTGAAGCTTTCTTT.

The chain links TRBV7-2 to TRBJ2-7; 12 bases align to TRBD1. V dropped 5 bases and J dropped 5; count of bases not matched to a gene: 10. The germline gives CDR1 SGHTA, CDR2 FQGNSA. This CDR3 region has 16 residues. CDR3 loop: CASSATSGTGGHEQYF. CDR3 nucleotides: TGTGCCAGCAGCGCAACCTCCGGGACAGGGGGCCACGAGCAGTACTTC.

This clone was seen ten or more times. This chain links TRBV7-9 with TRBJ1-1; weak D call: TRBD1 (5 bases). CDR1 and CDR2 from the germline V gene are SEHNR and FQNEAQ (reference sequence). Trimming took off 4 bases at V and 10 bases at J, with 10 bases between the two ends. The CDR3 runs to 11 residues. In nucleotides, the CDR3 is TGTGCCAGCAGCTCGGGGGAGAGAGCTTTCTTT. Translating gives CASSSGERAFF.